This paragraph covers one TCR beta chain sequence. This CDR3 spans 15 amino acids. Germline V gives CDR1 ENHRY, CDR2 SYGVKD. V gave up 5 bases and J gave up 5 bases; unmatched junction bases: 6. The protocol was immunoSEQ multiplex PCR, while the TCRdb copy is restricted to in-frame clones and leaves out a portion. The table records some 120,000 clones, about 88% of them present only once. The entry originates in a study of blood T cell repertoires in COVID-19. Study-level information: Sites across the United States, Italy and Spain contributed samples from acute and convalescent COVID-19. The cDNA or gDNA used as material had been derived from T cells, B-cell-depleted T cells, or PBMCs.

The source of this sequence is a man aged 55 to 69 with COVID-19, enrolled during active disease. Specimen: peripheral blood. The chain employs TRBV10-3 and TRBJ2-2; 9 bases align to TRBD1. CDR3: CAISQSGTGTGELFF. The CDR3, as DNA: TGTGCCATCAGTCAAAGCGGGACAGGGACCGGGGAGCTGTTTTTT.